These T cell receptor beta chains were read from a single sample in a study of Ad26.COV2.S vaccination and SARS-CoV-2 variants. Method: immunoSEQ multiplex PCR; TCRdb's copy keeps in-frame clones and lacks some. The sample consists of 200,000 to 250,000 clones, roughly 90% of them appearing once. The sample was peripheral blood, taken in a trial of Ad26.COV2.S vaccine versus placebo. The receptors come from a person aged 18 to 59 who received the Ad26.COV2.S COVID-19 vaccine or a placebo. The CDR3 runs from the conserved cysteine through the conserved F or W. The D gene is left open where the match is weak. Some rows have no size entry. The others give once, few or many, or a class for an expanded clone.

CDR3 protein: CASSVDGPGTEAFF
CDR3 DNA: TGTGCCAGCAGCGTAGATGGGCCGGGGACTGAAGCTTTCTTT
J gene: TRBJ1-1
D gene: NA
V gene: TRBV9
clone size: NA

CDR3 protein: CASSLDPGGILSEQYF
CDR3 DNA: TGTGCCAGCAGCTTGGATCCCGGGGGGATTCTCAGCGAGCAGTACTTC
J gene: TRBJ2-7
D gene: TRBD2
V gene: TRBV5-4
clone size: NA

CDR3 protein: CASRETGMNGYTF
CDR3 DNA: TGTGCCAGTAGGGAGACAGGGATGAATGGCTACACCTTC
J gene: TRBJ1-2
D gene: TRBD1
V gene: TRBV19
clone size: NA

CDR3 protein: CASSYGPTGGDQYEQYF
CDR3 DNA: TGTGCCAGCAGTTACGGCCCCACAGGGGGCGACCAATACGAGCAGTACTTC
J gene: TRBJ2-7
D gene: TRBD1
V gene: TRBV6-2/TRBV6-3
clone size: NA

CDR3 protein: CASSQGQGAYEQYF
CDR3 DNA: TGCGCCAGCAGCCAAGGACAGGGGGCATACGAGCAGTACTTC
J gene: TRBJ2-7
D gene: TRBD1
V gene: TRBV4-1
clone size: NA

CDR3 protein: CASSPHSRVSTDTQYF
CDR3 DNA: TGTGCCAGCAGCCCCCATTCCAGAGTTAGCACAGATACGCAGTATTTT
J gene: TRBJ2-3
D gene: NA
V gene: TRBV3-1/TRBV3-2
clone size: NA

CDR3 protein: CAWSVGLGGYEQYF
CDR3 DNA: TGTGCCTGGAGTGTAGGGCTAGGAGGCTACGAGCAGTACTTC
J gene: TRBJ2-7
D gene: NA
V gene: TRBV30
clone size: NA

CDR3 protein: CASSQTPNYNSPLHF
CDR3 DNA: TGTGCCAGCAGCCAGACACCTAACTATAATTCACCCCTCCACTTT
J gene: TRBJ1-6
D gene: NA
V gene: TRBV3-1/TRBV3-2
clone size: NA

CDR3 protein: CASSPPLLTGNTIYF
CDR3 DNA: TGTGCCAGCAGCCCACCCCTTTTAACTGGAAACACCATATATTTT
J gene: TRBJ1-3
D gene: NA
V gene: TRBV7-9
clone size: few

CDR3 protein: CASSYRDRRQEQYF
CDR3 DNA: TGTGCCAGCAGTTACCGGGACAGGAGGCAGGAGCAGTACTTC
J gene: TRBJ2-7
D gene: TRBD1
V gene: TRBV6-5
clone size: NA

CDR3 protein: CASSYQGTGTYEQYF
CDR3 DNA: TGTGCCAGCAGTTATCAGGGGACAGGAACCTACGAGCAGTACTTC
J gene: TRBJ2-7
D gene: TRBD1
V gene: TRBV6-5
clone size: NA

CDR3 protein: CASSMGGGTEAFF
CDR3 DNA: TGTGCCAGTAGTATGGGTGGGGGCACTGAAGCTTTCTTT
J gene: TRBJ1-1
D gene: NA
V gene: TRBV19
clone size: few

CDR3 protein: CSASALAGGYHEQYF
CDR3 DNA: TGCAGTGCTAGTGCCCTAGCGGGAGGGTACCACGAGCAGTACTTC
J gene: TRBJ2-7
D gene: TRBD2
V gene: TRBV20-1
clone size: NA

CDR3 protein: CASSTRQGGDYEQYF
CDR3 DNA: TGTGCCAGCAGCACCCGACAGGGGGGGGACTACGAGCAGTACTTC
J gene: TRBJ2-7
D gene: TRBD1
V gene: TRBV7-2
clone size: NA

CDR3 protein: CASNPGQTNTEAFF
CDR3 DNA: TGTGCCAGCAACCCGGGACAGACGAACACTGAAGCTTTCTTT
J gene: TRBJ1-1
D gene: TRBD1
V gene: TRBV7-9
clone size: NA

CDR3 protein: CASSPVHGGNEQFF
CDR3 DNA: TGTGCCAGCAGCCCTGTCCATGGAGGAAATGAGCAGTTCTTC
J gene: TRBJ2-1
D gene: NA
V gene: TRBV5-6
clone size: NA

CDR3 protein: CASSPIVENSPLHF
CDR3 DNA: TGTGCCAGCAGCCCCATCGTGGAGAATTCACCCCTCCACTTT
J gene: TRBJ1-6
D gene: NA
V gene: TRBV7-2
clone size: few

CDR3 protein: CASSTPQRETQYF
CDR3 DNA: TGTGCCAGTAGTACCCCTCAGCGGGAGACCCAGTACTTC
J gene: TRBJ2-5
D gene: NA
V gene: TRBV19
clone size: NA

CDR3 protein: CASSLGQGVTYEQYF
CDR3 DNA: TGTGCCAGCAGCTTAGGGCAGGGGGTTACCTACGAGCAGTACTTC
J gene: TRBJ2-7
D gene: TRBD1
V gene: TRBV7-6
clone size: NA

CDR3 protein: CASSDDLGLAGVEDEQFF
CDR3 DNA: TGTGCCAGCAGTGACGATCTGGGACTAGCGGGAGTGGAGGATGAGCAGTTCTTC
J gene: TRBJ2-1
D gene: TRBD2
V gene: TRBV6-4
clone size: NA

CDR3 protein: CASSVGSGESSYNEQFF
CDR3 DNA: TGTGCCAGCAGCGTAGGGTCCGGGGAGAGCTCCTACAATGAGCAGTTCTTC
J gene: TRBJ2-1
D gene: NA
V gene: TRBV9
clone size: NA

CDR3 protein: CASSEVGGGVGETQYF
CDR3 DNA: TGTGCCAGCAGTGAAGTCGGCGGGGGAGTTGGAGAGACCCAGTACTTC
J gene: TRBJ2-5
D gene: TRBD2
V gene: TRBV6-1
clone size: NA

CDR3 protein: CASSLAPDRTGVYEQFF
CDR3 DNA: TGCGCCAGCAGCTTGGCTCCGGACAGGACGGGTGTTTATGAGCAGTTCTTC
J gene: TRBJ2-1
D gene: TRBD1
V gene: TRBV5-1
clone size: NA

CDR3 protein: CASSDRLAGGPGEQETQYF
CDR3 DNA: TGTGCCAGCAGTGACAGACTAGCGGGGGGGCCGGGTGAACAAGAGACCCAGTACTTC
J gene: TRBJ2-5
D gene: TRBD2
V gene: TRBV28
clone size: NA

CDR3 protein: CASSLRRTGNEKLFF
CDR3 DNA: TGTGCCAGCAGCCTACGACGGACAGGGAATGAAAAACTGTTTTTT
J gene: TRBJ1-4
D gene: TRBD1
V gene: TRBV7-2
clone size: NA

CDR3 protein: CASSQDSGDSTDTQYF
CDR3 DNA: TGCGCCAGCAGCCAAGACTCCGGGGACAGCACAGATACGCAGTATTTT
J gene: TRBJ2-3
D gene: NA
V gene: TRBV4-3
clone size: NA

CDR3 protein: CAGSQGEGYGYTF
CDR3 DNA: TGTGCCGGAAGTCAGGGGGAGGGGTATGGCTACACCTTC
J gene: TRBJ1-2
D gene: TRBD1
V gene: TRBV2
clone size: NA

CDR3 protein: CASSLARAGPTTDTQYF
CDR3 DNA: TGTGCCAGCAGCTTAGCCCGAGCGGGACCCACAACAGATACGCAGTATTTT
J gene: TRBJ2-3
D gene: TRBD2
V gene: TRBV7-6
clone size: NA

CDR3 protein: CASSLGIGSYEQYF
CDR3 DNA: TGTGCCAGCAGCTTAGGGATAGGCTCCTACGAGCAGTACTTC
J gene: TRBJ2-7
D gene: NA
V gene: TRBV7-2
clone size: NA

CDR3 protein: CASSGEQGESNQPQHF
CDR3 DNA: TGTGCCAGCAGTGGAGAGCAGGGTGAGAGCAATCAGCCCCAGCATTTT
J gene: TRBJ1-5
D gene: NA
V gene: TRBV2
clone size: NA

CDR3 protein: CASSDSFRDNTGELFF
CDR3 DNA: TGTGCCAGCAGTGACTCGTTCAGGGACAACACCGGGGAGCTGTTTTTT
J gene: TRBJ2-2
D gene: NA
V gene: TRBV6-4
clone size: NA

CDR3 protein: CASSLGQGGDYGYTF
CDR3 DNA: TGTGCCAGCAGTTTGGGACAGGGGGGCGACTATGGCTACACCTTC
J gene: TRBJ1-2
D gene: TRBD1
V gene: TRBV28
clone size: NA

CDR3 protein: CASSYQFTYEQYF
CDR3 DNA: TGTGCCAGCAGTTACCAATTTACCTACGAGCAGTACTTC
J gene: TRBJ2-7
D gene: NA
V gene: TRBV6-5
clone size: NA

CDR3 protein: CASSRLRTSGGASSTDTQYF
CDR3 DNA: TGTGCCAGTAGTAGATTAAGGACTAGCGGGGGGGCTTCTAGCACAGATACGCAGTATTTT
J gene: TRBJ2-3
D gene: TRBD2
V gene: TRBV19
clone size: NA

CDR3 protein: CASSQTGWSSYNEQFF
CDR3 DNA: TGTGCCAGCAGCCAGACAGGCTGGAGCTCCTACAATGAGCAGTTCTTC
J gene: TRBJ2-1
D gene: NA
V gene: TRBV28
clone size: NA

CDR3 protein: CAEKRGLSYTF
CDR3 DNA: TGTGCCGAGAAGAGGGGCCTAAGCTACACCTTC
J gene: TRBJ1-2
D gene: NA
V gene: TRBV12-3/TRBV12-4
clone size: once

CDR3 protein: CASARQVEAFF
CDR3 DNA: TGTGCCAGCGCGAGACAGGTGGAAGCTTTCTTT
J gene: TRBJ1-1
D gene: NA
V gene: TRBV2
clone size: NA

CDR3 protein: CASSNLQGENSPLHF
CDR3 DNA: TGTGCCAGCAGCAACCTACAGGGGGAGAATTCACCCCTCCACTTT
J gene: TRBJ1-6
D gene: TRBD1
V gene: TRBV7-2
clone size: NA

CDR3 protein: CASRTGGSLRGEAFF
CDR3 DNA: TGTGCCAGCAGGACAGGAGGATCTCTGCGCGGTGAAGCTTTCTTT
J gene: TRBJ1-1
D gene: NA
V gene: TRBV2
clone size: NA

CDR3 protein: CATSPGSSNYGYTF
CDR3 DNA: TGTGCCACCAGTCCCGGGAGTTCTAACTATGGCTACACCTTC
J gene: TRBJ1-2
D gene: NA
V gene: TRBV24-1
clone size: NA

CDR3 protein: CASRTMGSANSPLHF
CDR3 DNA: TGTGCCAGTAGGACTATGGGGTCAGCAAATTCACCCCTCCACTTT
J gene: TRBJ1-6
D gene: NA
V gene: TRBV19
clone size: NA